This T cell receptor beta chain was found in a study of T cells in Graves' hyperthyroidism and ophthalmopathy. General study results and limits: Ophthalmopathy was predicted by the model a median of about six months ahead of onset.

Germline lookup yields CDR1 MDHEN and CDR2 SYDVKM. This CDR3 has 12 residues. V lost 2 bases to trimming and J lost 8 bases, with 7 bases between them. Among the patients, aged 18 to 65, hyperthyroidism was newly diagnosed and had lasted under 2 months. Exclusion of a patient resulted from uncontrolled infection, other autoimmune disease, pregnancy or lactation. RNA transcripts were the template for amplifying TCR beta CDR3 regions. First-round RT-PCR targeting the TCR CDR3 was performed with the HTBI primer set. TCRdb reanalysed the multiplex PCR reads using MiXCR and keeps one entry per CDR3 protein. The sample yields about 350,000 distinct CDR3 sequences, approximately 15% seen once. This clonotype was observed at least ten times. Antigen specificity is unknown.

The genes are TRBV28 and TRBJ2-1, with a tentative D call TRBD1 (5 bases). The TCR sequence derives from a woman aged 25 to 39 with Graves' hyperthyroidism. The specimen sequenced was blood. CDR3: CASSLAGYEQFF. The CDR3 DNA is TGTGCCAGCAGTTTAGCAGGGTATGAGCAGTTCTTC.